These 19 T cell receptor beta chains originate from one sample sequenced in a study of T cells after posttransplantation cyclophosphamide. Cyclophosphamide on days +3 and +4 followed busulfan-fludarabine conditioning and a marrow graft. Some clones are missing from TCRdb's copy, which holds only in-frame ones; the method was immunoSEQ multiplex PCR. There are 8,000 to 10,000 clones in the sample, none observed a single time. This specimen consisted of PBMCs, obtained 350 to 390 days after allogeneic stem cell transplant with posttransplant cyclophosphamide. These receptors all stem from a male patient aged 50 to 59 who received an allogeneic stem cell transplant from a related donor and was CMV-positive. Among the T cells, some may be from the graft donor.

This clone was counted ten times or more. Germline and junction disagree at one end, which may indicate a read error. J is TRBJ2-7 and V is TRBV7-7; possibly TRBD2 for D (5 bases). The CDR3 covers 14 residues. Germline assignment: CDR1 SSHAT and CDR2 FNYEAQ (reference sequence). CDR3 in amino acids: CASRSGPGVGEQYF. DNA for the CDR3: TGTGCTAGCAGATCCGGACCCGGGGTAGGGGAGCAGTACTTC.

This clone was detected ten times or more. The V and J genes are TRBV15 and TRBJ2-2; TRBD2 matches 12 bases. The CDR3 sequence is 17 residues long. J lost 4 bases, V lost 3 bases, and 6 bases had no gene match. In germline, CDR1 is LNHNV, CDR2 YYDKDF (reference sequence). CDR3 sequence (DNA): TGTGCCACCAGCAGTGCTTTACTAGCGGGGGGCACCGGGGAGCTGTTTTTT. It specifies CATSSALLAGGTGELFF.

This clone has ten or more counts. The rearrangement uses TRBV25-1 and TRBJ2-1; possibly TRBD2 for D (6 bases). Germline CDR1 and CDR2: MGHDK and SYGVNS. The CDR3 has 15 amino acids. V shed 7 bases and J shed 4 bases, with 17 bases lying between them. CDR3: CASTGGALWYNEQFF. CDR3 bases: TGTGCCAGCACGGGCGGGGCCTTATGGTACAATGAGCAGTTCTTC.

By share, this clone ranks as medium-sized. This sequence joins TRBV5-1 and TRBJ2-1, with 8 bases aligning to TRBD1. J was trimmed by 4 bases and V by 5 bases; bases with no gene match: 5. Germline lookup yields CDR1 SGHRS and CDR2 YFSETQ. This CDR3 is 14 amino acids long. The CDR3: CASRAGTGYNEQFF. CDR3 nucleotides: TGCGCCAGCAGGGCCGGGACAGGATACAATGAGCAGTTCTTC. Full variable domain (remainder filled in from reference TRBV5-1 and TRBJ2-1): KAGVTQTPRYLIKTRGQQVTLSCSPISGHRSVSWYQQTPGQGLQFLFEYFSETQRNKGNFPGRFSGRQFSNSRSEMNVSTLELGDSALYLCASRAGTGYNEQFFGPGTRLTVL.

The chain has TRBV18 and TRBJ2-3; D unclear. The CDR3 loop spans 12 amino acids. The germline gives CDR1 KGHSH, CDR2 LQKENI. The V end lost 3 bases, the J end lost 6 bases, and 7 bases lay between the germline ends. CDR3 amino acids: CASSPYADTQYF. The CDR3 DNA follows: TGTGCCAGCTCACCGTACGCGGATACGCAGTATTTT.

This clone was counted ten times or more. This chain uses TRBV7-2 with TRBJ2-3; tentatively, D is TRBD2 (6 bases). CDR3 length: 13 residues. The V gene lost 4 bases and the J gene lost 3 bases, with 8 bases spanning the gap. The germline CDR1 and CDR2 sequences are SGHTA and FQGNSA. DNA of the CDR3: TGTGCCAGCAGCTCCGGGGGTACAGATACGCAGTATTTT. Protein sequence: CASSSGGTDTQYF.

This clone was counted many times. This chain joins TRBV11-3 and TRBJ1-4; D is unresolved. CDR1 is SGHNT, CDR2 YENEEA, per germline. This CDR3 contains 18 residues. Trimming stripped 5 bases from V and 0 bases from J, with 19 bases between. CDR3 region: CASSHDPGVETTNEKLFF. DNA for the CDR3: TGTGCCAGCAGCCACGACCCGGGTGTAGAGACAACTAATGAAAAACTGTTTTTT.

The table lists this clone with many counts. The chain joins TRBV18 to TRBJ2-1, with 10 positions matching TRBD1. There are 17 residues in the CDR3. Per germline, CDR1 KGHSH and CDR2 LQKENI. Trimming at V came to 3 bases and at J to 8 bases, leaving 13 bases not matched to a gene. Here the CDR3 reads CASSPNRDRGGFDEQFF. In nucleotides, the CDR3 is TGTGCCAGCTCACCTAATCGGGACAGGGGAGGGTTCGATGAGCAGTTCTTC.

This clone occurred many times. This chain connects TRBV11-3 to TRBJ2-1; 14 bases map to TRBD2. With V trimmed by 3 bases and J by 6 bases, 1 base remained unmatched. Germline V lookup: CDR1 SGHNT, CDR2 YENEEA. This CDR3 spans 15 amino acids. CDR3 sequence (DNA): TGTGCCAGCAGCTTGGGACTAGCGGGGGTCAATGAGCAGTTCTTC. Amino acid sequence: CASSLGLAGVNEQFF.

This clone rates as medium-sized (0.01 to 0.1%). J is TRBJ2-3 and V is TRBV6-6; D is ambiguous. Germline V lookup: CDR1 MNHNY, CDR2 SVGAGI (reference sequence). Trimming took off 6 bases at V and 3 bases at J, with 7 bases between the two ends. The CDR3 consists of 12 residues. CDR3 amino acids: CASSLTTDTQYF. DNA for the CDR3: TGTGCCAGCAGCCTAACGACAGATACGCAGTATTTT.

This clone was seen many times. The chain combines TRBV11-2 with TRBJ1-2; D is possibly TRBD1 (6 bases). Trimming left V 5 bases short and J 8 bases short, with 24 bases between. From germline, CDR1 is SGHAT and CDR2 FQNNGV. This CDR3 has 16 residues. DNA of the CDR3: TGTGCCAGCAGCCCTCAGACCGGACAGCTGTGGCGCGGCTACACCTTC. Residues: CASSPQTGQLWRGYTF.

The table lists this clone with many counts. V is TRBV2 and J is TRBJ2-3; D might be TRBD2 (7 bases). Trimming left V 6 bases short and J 4 bases short, with 14 bases between. The length of the CDR3 is 14 residues. The germline V gene encodes CDR1 SNHLY and CDR2 FYNNEI. The chain's CDR3 is CASRGGGRADTQYF. The CDR3 DNA reads TGTGCCAGCAGAGGGGGGGGAAGGGCAGATACGCAGTATTTT.

This clone was counted ten times or more. This sequence joins TRBV9 and TRBJ2-5, with 8 nucleotides matching TRBD1. CDR3 length: 15 residues. Trimming removed 4 bases from V and 5 bases from J; junction bases left unmatched: 10. CDR1 and CDR2 (germline): SGDLS, YYNGEE. CDR3 sequence reads: CASSPGTGGWETQYF. CDR3 nucleotide sequence: TGTGCCAGCAGCCCAGGGACAGGCGGTTGGGAGACCCAGTACTTC.

The sample holds many counts of this clone. The chain links TRBV6-5 to TRBJ1-1, with 7 positions matching TRBD1. Trimming took 4 bases from V and 8 from J; bases not matched to a gene: 1. The V gene's germline CDR1 is MNHEY and CDR2 SVGAGI. CDR3 length: 11 amino acids. The CDR3 is CASSWDSEAFF. CDR3 sequence (DNA): TGTGCCAGCAGTTGGGACAGCGAAGCTTTCTTT.

This clone was observed many times. The CDR3 sequence is CASSEDGGDTF. As DNA, the CDR3 is TGTGCCAGCAGTGAAGACGGTGGAGACACCTTC. V and J are TRBV2 and TRBJ1-2, with D hard to call. Germline-derived CDR1 and CDR2 are SNHLY and FYNNEI. Trimming stripped 1 base from V and 12 bases from J, with 9 bases between. The CDR3 covers 11 residues.

Comments on this clone: The junction does not match germline at one end; this may be a read error. The chain uses TRBV4-3 and TRBJ2-7; D gene uncertain. The CDR3 runs 16 residues. Germline V gives CDR1 LGHNA, CDR2 YSLEER. The CDR3 nucleotides read TGCGCCAGCAGCCAAGGTATCGGGTACCAACCCTACGAGCAGTACTTT. Protein product: CASSQGIGYQPYEQYF.

The V call is TRBV11-2, the J call TRBJ2-7; 10 nucleotides match TRBD1. The CDR3 is 16 residues long. V lost 6 bases to trimming and J lost 2 bases; unmatched junction nucleotides: 10. CDR1 and CDR2 from the germline V gene are SGHAT and FQNNGV. CDR3 amino acids: CASSSLSGQGTYEQYF. The CDR3 DNA is TGTGCCAGCAGTTCCTTATCGGGACAGGGGACCTACGAGCAGTACTTC.

This clone occurred many times. The chain employs TRBV6-4 and TRBJ2-6; D remains unclear. Trimming removed 4 bases at V and 0 bases at J, with 4 bases between. CDR3 length equals 14 residues. CDR1 is MRHNA, CDR2 SNTAGT, per germline. DNA for the CDR3: TGTGCCAGCAGTGCCGTCTCTGGGGCCAACGTCCTGACTTTC. This encodes CASSAVSGANVLTF.

This clone was counted ten times or more. The V gene is TRBV30, the J gene TRBJ1-1; perhaps TRBD1 as D (6 bases). V shed 0 bases and J shed 0 bases, with 11 bases lying between them. Germline V gives CDR1 GTSNPN, CDR2 SVGIG (reference sequence). The CDR3 is 15 residues long. Here the CDR3 reads CAWSVLNRVNTEAFF. The CDR3 DNA is TGTGCCTGGAGTGTGTTGAACAGGGTGAACACTGAAGCTTTCTTT. The whole variable domain, remainder taken from reference TRBV30 and TRBJ1-1, is SQTIHQWPATLVQPVGSPLSLECTVEGTSNPNLYWYRQAAGRGLQLLFYSVGIGQISSEVPQNLSASRPQDRQFILSSKKLLLSDSGFYLCAWSVLNRVNTEAFFGQGTRLTVV.